Sequencing of this T cell receptor (beta chain) was carried out in a study of response to subunit inactivated influenza vaccine. TCRdb used MiXCR to reprocess the RT-PCR reads, holding one entry per CDR3 protein. This table has 530,000 or so distinct CDR3 sequences, 14% appearing once. In its sample, this clonotype was seen a few times. The CDR3 is 14 amino acids. The ends were cut back, 0 bases at V and 5 bases at J, with 13 bases in the middle. Germline V gene sequence: CDR1 DFQATT, CDR2 SNEGSKA (reference sequence). The sample was PBMCs from blood, taken approximately 12 days after vaccination. The TCR comes from a middle-aged man who received an inactivated influenza vaccine. This rearrangement joins TRBV20-1 to TRBJ2-5; a possible D gene is TRBD1 (5 bases). CDR3: CSARDVNGAETQYF. The CDR3 DNA reads as TGCAGTGCTAGAGATGTTAATGGGGCTGAGACCCAGTACTTC.